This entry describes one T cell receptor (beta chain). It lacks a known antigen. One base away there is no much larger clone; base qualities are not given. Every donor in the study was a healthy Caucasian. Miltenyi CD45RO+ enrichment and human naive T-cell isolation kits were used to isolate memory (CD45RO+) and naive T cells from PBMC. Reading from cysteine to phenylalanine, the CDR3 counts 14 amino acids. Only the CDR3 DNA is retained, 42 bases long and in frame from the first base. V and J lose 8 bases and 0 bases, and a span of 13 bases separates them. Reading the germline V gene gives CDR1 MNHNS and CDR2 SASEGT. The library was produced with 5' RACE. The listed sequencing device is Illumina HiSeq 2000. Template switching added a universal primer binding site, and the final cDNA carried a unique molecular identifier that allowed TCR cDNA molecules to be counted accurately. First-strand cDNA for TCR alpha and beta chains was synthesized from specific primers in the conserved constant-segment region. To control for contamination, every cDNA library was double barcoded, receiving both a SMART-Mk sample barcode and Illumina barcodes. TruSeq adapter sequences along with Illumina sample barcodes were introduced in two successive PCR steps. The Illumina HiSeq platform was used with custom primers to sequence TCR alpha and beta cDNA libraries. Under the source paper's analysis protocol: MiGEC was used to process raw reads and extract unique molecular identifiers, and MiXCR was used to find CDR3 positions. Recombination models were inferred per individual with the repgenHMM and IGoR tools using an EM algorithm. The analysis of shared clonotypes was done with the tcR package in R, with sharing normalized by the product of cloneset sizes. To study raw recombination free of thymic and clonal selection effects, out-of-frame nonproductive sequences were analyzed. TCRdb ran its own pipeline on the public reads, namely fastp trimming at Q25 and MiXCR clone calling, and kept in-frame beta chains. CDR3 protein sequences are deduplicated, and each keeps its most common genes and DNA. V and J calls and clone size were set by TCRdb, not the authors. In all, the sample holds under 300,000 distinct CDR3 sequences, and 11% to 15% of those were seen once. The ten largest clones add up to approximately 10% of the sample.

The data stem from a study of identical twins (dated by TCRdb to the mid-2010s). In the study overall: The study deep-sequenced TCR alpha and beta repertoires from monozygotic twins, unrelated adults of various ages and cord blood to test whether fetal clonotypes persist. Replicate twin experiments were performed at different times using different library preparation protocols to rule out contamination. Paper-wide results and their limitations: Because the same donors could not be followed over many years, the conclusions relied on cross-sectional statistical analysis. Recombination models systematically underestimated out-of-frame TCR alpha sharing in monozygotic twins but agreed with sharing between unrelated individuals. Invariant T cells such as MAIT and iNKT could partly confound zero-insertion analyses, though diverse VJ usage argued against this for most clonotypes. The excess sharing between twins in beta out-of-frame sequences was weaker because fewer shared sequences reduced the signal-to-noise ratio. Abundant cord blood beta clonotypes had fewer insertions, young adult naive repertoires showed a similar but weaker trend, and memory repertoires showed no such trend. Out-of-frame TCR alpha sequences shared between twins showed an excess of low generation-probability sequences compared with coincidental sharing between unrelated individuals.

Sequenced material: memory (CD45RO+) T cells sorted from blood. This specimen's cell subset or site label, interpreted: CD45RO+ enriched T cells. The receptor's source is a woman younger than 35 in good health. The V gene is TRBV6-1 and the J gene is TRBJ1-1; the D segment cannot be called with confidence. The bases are TGTGCCAGCGGTGGCAGGCCCATGAACACTGAAGCTTTCTTT. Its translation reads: CASGGRPMNTEAFF.